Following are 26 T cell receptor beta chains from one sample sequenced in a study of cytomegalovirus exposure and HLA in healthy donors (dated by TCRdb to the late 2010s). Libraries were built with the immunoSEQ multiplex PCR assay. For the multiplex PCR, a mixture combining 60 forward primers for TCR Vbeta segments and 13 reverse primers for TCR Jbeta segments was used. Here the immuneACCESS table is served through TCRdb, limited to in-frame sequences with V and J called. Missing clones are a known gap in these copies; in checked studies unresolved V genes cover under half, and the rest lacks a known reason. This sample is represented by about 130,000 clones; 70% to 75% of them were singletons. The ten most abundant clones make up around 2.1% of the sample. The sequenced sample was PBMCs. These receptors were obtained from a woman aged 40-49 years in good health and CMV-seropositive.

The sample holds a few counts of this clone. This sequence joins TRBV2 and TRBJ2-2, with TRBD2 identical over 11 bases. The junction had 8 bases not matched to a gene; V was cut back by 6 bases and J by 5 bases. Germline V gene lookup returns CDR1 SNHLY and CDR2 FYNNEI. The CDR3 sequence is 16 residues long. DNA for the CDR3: TGTGCCAGCAGGCGGACTAGCGGGTCGGGGACCGGGGAGCTGTTTTTT. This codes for CASRRTSGSGTGELFF.

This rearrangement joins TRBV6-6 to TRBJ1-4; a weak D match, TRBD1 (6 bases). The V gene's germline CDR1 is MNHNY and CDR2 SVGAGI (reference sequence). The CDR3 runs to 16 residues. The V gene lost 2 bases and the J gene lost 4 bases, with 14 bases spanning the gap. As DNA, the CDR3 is TGTGCCAGCAGTTACAGGAGGACAGCCCATAATGAAAAACTGTTTTTT. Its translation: CASSYRRTAHNEKLFF.

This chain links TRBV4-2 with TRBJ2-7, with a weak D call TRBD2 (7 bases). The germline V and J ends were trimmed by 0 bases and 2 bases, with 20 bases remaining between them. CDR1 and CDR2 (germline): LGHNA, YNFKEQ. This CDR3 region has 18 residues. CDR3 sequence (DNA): TGTGCCAGCAGCCAAGAGGCCGGGAGGACGGGGGGCCCCTACGAGCAGTACTTC. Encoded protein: CASSQEAGRTGGPYEQYF.

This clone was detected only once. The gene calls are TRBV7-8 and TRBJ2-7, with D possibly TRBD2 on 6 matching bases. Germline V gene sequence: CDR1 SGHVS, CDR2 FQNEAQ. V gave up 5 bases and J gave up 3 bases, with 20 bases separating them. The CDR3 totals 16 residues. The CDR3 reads CASSLGRWRGDYEQYF. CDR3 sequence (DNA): TGTGCCAGCAGCCTCGGTCGGTGGAGGGGTGACTACGAGCAGTACTTC. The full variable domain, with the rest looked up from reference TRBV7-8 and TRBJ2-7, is GAGVSQSPRYKVAKRGQDVALRCDPISGHVSLFWYQQALGQGPEFLTYFQNEAQLDKSGLPSDRFFAERPEGSVSTLKIQRTQQEDSAVYLCASSLGRWRGDYEQYFGPGTRLTVT.

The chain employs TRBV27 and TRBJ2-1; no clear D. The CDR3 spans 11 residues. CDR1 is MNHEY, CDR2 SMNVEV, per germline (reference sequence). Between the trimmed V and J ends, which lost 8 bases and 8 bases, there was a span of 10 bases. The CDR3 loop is CASQVEDEQFF. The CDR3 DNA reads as TGTGCCAGCCAAGTAGAAGATGAGCAGTTCTTC.

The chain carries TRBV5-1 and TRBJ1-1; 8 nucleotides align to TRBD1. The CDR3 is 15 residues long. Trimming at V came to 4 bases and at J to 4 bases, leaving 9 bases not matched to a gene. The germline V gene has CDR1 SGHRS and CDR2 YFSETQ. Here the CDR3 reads CASSAQGAMSTEAFF. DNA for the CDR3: TGCGCCAGCAGCGCCCAGGGGGCAATGAGCACTGAAGCTTTCTTT.

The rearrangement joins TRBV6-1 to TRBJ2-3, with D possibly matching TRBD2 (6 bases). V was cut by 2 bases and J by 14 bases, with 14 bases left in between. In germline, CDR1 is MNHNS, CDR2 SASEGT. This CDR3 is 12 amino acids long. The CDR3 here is CASSESSRDSYF. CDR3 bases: TGTGCCAGCAGTGAAAGCAGTAGGGACTCGTATTTT.

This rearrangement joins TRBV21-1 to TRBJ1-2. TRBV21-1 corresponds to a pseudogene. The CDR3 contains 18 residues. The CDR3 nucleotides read TGTGCCAGCAGCAATTGTCCCATTCAATGGTTCGACTACTATGGCTACACCTTC. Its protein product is CASSNCPIQWFDYYGYTF.

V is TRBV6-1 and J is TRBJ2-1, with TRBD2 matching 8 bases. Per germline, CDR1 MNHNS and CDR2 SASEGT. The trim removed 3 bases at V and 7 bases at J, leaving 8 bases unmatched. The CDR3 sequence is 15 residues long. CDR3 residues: CASSEGFGGGNEQFF. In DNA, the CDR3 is TGTGCCAGCAGTGAGGGATTCGGGGGGGGAAATGAGCAGTTCTTC.

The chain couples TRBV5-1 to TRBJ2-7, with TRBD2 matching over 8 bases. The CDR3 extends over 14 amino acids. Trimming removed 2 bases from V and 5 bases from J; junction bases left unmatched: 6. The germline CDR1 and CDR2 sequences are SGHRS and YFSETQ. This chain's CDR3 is CASSFSGRGDEQYF. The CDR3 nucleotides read TGCGCCAGCAGCTTCAGCGGGAGAGGTGACGAGCAGTACTTC. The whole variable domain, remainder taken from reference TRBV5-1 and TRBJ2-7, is KAGVTQTPRYLIKTRGQQVTLSCSPISGHRSVSWYQQTPGQGLQFLFEYFSETQRNKGNFPGRFSGRQFSNSRSEMNVSTLELGDSALYLCASSFSGRGDEQYFGPGTRLTVT.

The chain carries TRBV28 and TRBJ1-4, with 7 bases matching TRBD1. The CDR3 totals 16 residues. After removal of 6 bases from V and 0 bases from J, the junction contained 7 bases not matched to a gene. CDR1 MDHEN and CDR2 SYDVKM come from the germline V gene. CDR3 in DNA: TGTGCCAGCAGCGAAGACAGGGTTGCAACTAATGAAAAACTGTTTTTT. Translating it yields CASSEDRVATNEKLFF.

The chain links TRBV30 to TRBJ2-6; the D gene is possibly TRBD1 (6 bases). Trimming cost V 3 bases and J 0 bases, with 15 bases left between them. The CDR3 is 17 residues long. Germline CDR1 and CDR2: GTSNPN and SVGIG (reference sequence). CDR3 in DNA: TGTGCCTGGAGCGCGGACAGATTTTCCTCTGGGGCCAACGTCCTGACTTTC. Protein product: CAWSADRFSSGANVLTF.

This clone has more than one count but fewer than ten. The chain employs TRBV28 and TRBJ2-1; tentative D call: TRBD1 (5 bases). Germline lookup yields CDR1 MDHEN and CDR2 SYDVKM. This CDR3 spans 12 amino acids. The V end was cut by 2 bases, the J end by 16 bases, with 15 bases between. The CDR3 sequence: CASSLIRALKFF. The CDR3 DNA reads TGTGCCAGCAGTTTAATCAGGGCTCTCAAATTCTTC.

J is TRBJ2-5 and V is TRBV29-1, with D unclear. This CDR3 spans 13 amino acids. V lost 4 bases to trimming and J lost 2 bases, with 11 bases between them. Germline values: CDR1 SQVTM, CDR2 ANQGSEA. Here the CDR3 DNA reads TGCAGCGTTGTCCCAAACTCACAAGAGACCCAGTACTTC. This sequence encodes CSVVPNSQETQYF.

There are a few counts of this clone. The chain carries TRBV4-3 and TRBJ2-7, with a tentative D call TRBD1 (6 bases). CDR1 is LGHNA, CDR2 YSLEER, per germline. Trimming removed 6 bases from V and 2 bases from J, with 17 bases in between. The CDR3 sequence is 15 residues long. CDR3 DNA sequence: TGCGCCAGCAGTCTCGCCGGGACACAACCCTACGAGCAGTACTTC. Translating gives CASSLAGTQPYEQYF.

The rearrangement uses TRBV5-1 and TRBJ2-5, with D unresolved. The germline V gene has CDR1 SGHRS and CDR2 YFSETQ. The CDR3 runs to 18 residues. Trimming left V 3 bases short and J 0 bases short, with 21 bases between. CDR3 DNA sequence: TGCGCCAGCAGCTCGCAACCCCTAGGCGCGACCCACCAAGAGACCCAGTACTTC. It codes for CASSSQPLGATHQETQYF.

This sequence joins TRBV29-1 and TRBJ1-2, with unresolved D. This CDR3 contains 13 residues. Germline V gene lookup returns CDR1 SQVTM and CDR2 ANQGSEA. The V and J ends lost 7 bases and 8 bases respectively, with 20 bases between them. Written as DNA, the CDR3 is TGCAGCGGAAAAGTTCTGTTAGGAGACGGCTACACCTTC. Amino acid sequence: CSGKVLLGDGYTF. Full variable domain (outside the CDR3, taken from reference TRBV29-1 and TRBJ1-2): SAVISQKPSRDICQRGTSLTIQCQVDSQVTMMFWYRQQPGQSLTLIATANQGSEATYESGFVIDKFPISRPNLTFSTLTVSNMSPEDSSIYLCSGKVLLGDGYTFGSGTRLTVV.

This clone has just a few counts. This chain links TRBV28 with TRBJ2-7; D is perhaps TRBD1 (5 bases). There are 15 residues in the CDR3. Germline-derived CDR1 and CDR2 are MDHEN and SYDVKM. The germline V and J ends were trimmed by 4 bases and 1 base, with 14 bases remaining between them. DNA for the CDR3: TGTGCCAGCAGTTCAAGAAGGGCAGGGTCCTACGAGCAGTACTTC. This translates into CASSSRRAGSYEQYF.

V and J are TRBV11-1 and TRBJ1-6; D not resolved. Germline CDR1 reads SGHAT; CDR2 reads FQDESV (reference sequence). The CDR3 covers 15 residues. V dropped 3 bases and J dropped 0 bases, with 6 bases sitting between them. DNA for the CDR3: TGTGCCAGCAGCTTCGAGGGCTCCTATAATTCACCCCTCCACTTT. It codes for CASSFEGSYNSPLHF.

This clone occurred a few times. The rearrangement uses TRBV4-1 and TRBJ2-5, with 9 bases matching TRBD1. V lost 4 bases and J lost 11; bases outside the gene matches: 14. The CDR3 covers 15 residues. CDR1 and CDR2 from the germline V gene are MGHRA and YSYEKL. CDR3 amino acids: CASSRAGTGLREQYF. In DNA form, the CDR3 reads TGCGCCAGCAGCCGGGCGGGGACAGGGCTTCGGGAGCAGTACTTC.

The CDR3 loop reads CASSQESKSYEQYF. The CDR3 DNA reads TGTGCCAGCAGCCAAGAGAGTAAAAGTTACGAGCAGTACTTC. The rearrangement links TRBV4-2 to TRBJ2-7; the D is unclear. Germline-derived CDR1 and CDR2 are LGHNA and YNFKEQ. CDR3 size: 14 residues. The V end was cut by 0 bases, the J end by 4 bases, with 10 bases between.

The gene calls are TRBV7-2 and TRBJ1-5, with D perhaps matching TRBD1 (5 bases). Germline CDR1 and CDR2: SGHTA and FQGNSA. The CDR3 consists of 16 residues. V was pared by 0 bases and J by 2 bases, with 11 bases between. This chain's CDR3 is CASSLALGRGNQPQHF. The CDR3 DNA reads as TGTGCCAGCAGCTTAGCGCTGGGGCGCGGCAATCAGCCCCAGCATTTT.

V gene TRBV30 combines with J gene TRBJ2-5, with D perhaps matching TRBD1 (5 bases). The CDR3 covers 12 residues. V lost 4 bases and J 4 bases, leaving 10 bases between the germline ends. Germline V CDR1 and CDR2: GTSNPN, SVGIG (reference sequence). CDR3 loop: CAWMKGVETQYF. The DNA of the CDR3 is TGTGCCTGGATGAAAGGGGTAGAGACCCAGTACTTC.

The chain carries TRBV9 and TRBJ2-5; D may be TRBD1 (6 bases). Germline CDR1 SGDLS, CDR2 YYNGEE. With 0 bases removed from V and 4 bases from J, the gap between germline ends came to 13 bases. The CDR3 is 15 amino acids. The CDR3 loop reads CASSVAAGVGETQYF. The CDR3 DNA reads TGTGCCAGCAGCGTAGCGGCAGGGGTTGGAGAGACCCAGTACTTC.

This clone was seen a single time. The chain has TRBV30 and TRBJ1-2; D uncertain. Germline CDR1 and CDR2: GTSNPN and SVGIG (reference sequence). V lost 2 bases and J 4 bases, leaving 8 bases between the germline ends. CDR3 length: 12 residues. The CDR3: CAWSTAGYGYTF. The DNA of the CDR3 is TGTGCCTGGAGTACGGCAGGCTATGGCTACACCTTC. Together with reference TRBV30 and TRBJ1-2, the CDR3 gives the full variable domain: SQTIHQWPATLVQPVGSPLSLECTVEGTSNPNLYWYRQAAGRGLQLLFYSVGIGQISSEVPQNLSASRPQDRQFILSSKKLLLSDSGFYLCAWSTAGYGYTFGSGTRLTVV.

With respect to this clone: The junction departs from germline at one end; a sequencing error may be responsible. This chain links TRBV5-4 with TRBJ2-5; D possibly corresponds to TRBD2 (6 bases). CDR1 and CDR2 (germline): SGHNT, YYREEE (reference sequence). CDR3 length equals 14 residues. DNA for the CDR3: TGTGCCGGCAGCTCATCCGGGACTCTAGATGGGCTTAACTTC. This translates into CAGSSSGTLDGLNF.